The 32 T cell receptor beta chains below come from one sample, sequenced in a study of Ad26.COV2.S vaccination and SARS-CoV-2 variants. TCRdb's table, derived via immunoSEQ multiplex PCR, lists solely in-frame clones and lacks some. The sample has approximately 340,000 clones; more than 75% are singletons. The treatment was: around 19 received Ad26.COV2.S at low or high dose, single or two shots; roughly five received placebo; per-sample allocation not given. Day 63 after the first injection of vaccine or placebo was the sampling time. Sequences were derived from peripheral blood, sampled in a trial of Ad26.COV2.S vaccine versus placebo. These receptors were obtained from a person between 18 and 59 years old who received the Ad26.COV2.S COVID-19 vaccine or a placebo.

J is TRBJ1-5 and V is TRBV28, with 7 bases lining up with TRBD1. Per germline, CDR1 MDHEN and CDR2 SYDVKM. The CDR3 extends over 13 amino acids. V gave up 6 bases and J gave up 4 bases; unmatched junction bases: 3. The CDR3 DNA sequence: TGTGCCAGCAGGTTGGACAGGAATCAGCCCCAGCATTTT. Translating gives CASRLDRNQPQHF.

The V gene is TRBV15, the J gene TRBJ2-5; D is unresolved. Trimming shortened V by 5 bases and J by 2 bases, and 9 bases separated the two germline ends. The CDR3 is 13 amino acids. In germline, CDR1 is LNHNV, CDR2 YYDKDF (reference sequence). The CDR3 coding sequence is TGTGCCACCAGCCGTGGATCTCAAGAGACCCAGTACTTC. This sequence encodes CATSRGSQETQYF.

As DNA, the CDR3 is TGTGCCTGGGGGGACCAAGCTTTCTTT. Its protein product is CAWGDQAFF. The V and J genes are TRBV30 and TRBJ1-1, with TRBD1 as a possible D gene (5 bases). V was trimmed by 5 bases and J by 9 bases, leaving 7 bases between them. This CDR3 contains 9 residues. Germline CDR1 is GTSNPN and CDR2 is SVGIG (reference sequence).

This chain joins TRBV5-1 and TRBJ2-7; maybe TRBD1 (6 bases). V was trimmed by 4 bases and J by 2 bases, leaving 16 bases between them. CDR1 and CDR2 from the germline V gene are SGHRS and YFSETQ. This CDR3 comprises 15 residues. The CDR3, as DNA: TGCGCCAGCAGCCCCGGACAGCTACCTACCTACGAGCAGTACTTC. This gives the protein CASSPGQLPTYEQYF.

V gene TRBV13 combines with J gene TRBJ2-5; perhaps D is TRBD1 or TRBD2 (6 bases each). Trimming shortened V by 5 bases and J by 5 bases, and 21 bases separated the two germline ends. The CDR3 is made up of 16 amino acids. Germline-derived CDR1 and CDR2 are PRHDT and FYEKMQ (reference sequence). The CDR3 loop reads CASSLRGAGRSETQYF. The CDR3 DNA follows: TGTGCCAGCAGCCTTAGGGGGGCAGGGCGGAGTGAGACCCAGTACTTC. Together with reference TRBV13 and TRBJ2-5, the CDR3 gives the full variable domain: AAGVIQSPRHLIKEKRETATLKCYPIPRHDTVYWYQQGPGQDPQFLISFYEKMQSDKGSIPDRFSAQQFSDYHSELNMSSLELGDSALYFCASSLRGAGRSETQYFGPGTRLLVL.

This clone was recorded once. V gene TRBV7-2 combines with J gene TRBJ1-1; D is uncertain. The CDR3 has 15 residues. The V and J ends lost 5 bases and 1 base respectively, with 14 bases between them. CDR1 SGHTA and CDR2 FQGNSA come from the germline V gene. CDR3 residues: CASSPLASANTEAFF. The CDR3 bases are TGTGCCAGCAGCCCCCTGGCGTCAGCGAACACTGAAGCTTTCTTT. Supplemented by reference TRBV7-2 and TRBJ1-1, the full variable domain reads GAGVSQSPSNKVTEKGKDVELRCDPISGHTALYWYRQSLGQGLEFLIYFQGNSAPDKSGLPSDRFSAERTGGSVSTLTIQRTQQEDSAVYLCASSPLASANTEAFFGQGTRLTVV.

The genes are TRBV15 and TRBJ2-7; 11 bases agree with TRBD1. The J segment lost 6 bases and the V segment lost 3 bases, leaving 10 bases of the junction unmatched. Germline V gives CDR1 LNHNV, CDR2 YYDKDF (reference sequence). The CDR3 covers 16 residues. The CDR3 is CATSSPIRDRGSEQYF. The CDR3 DNA sequence: TGTGCCACCAGCAGTCCTATCAGGGACAGGGGGTCCGAGCAGTACTTC.

This clone appeared a few times. The same CDR3 can be traced to other DNA sequences in this sample. The chain is built from TRBV6-2 or TRBV6-3 and TRBJ1-1; D uncertain. This CDR3 spans 12 amino acids. Germline CDR1 and CDR2: MNHEY and SVGEGT. Trimming shortened V by 2 bases and J by 5 bases, and 6 bases separated the two germline ends. CDR3 loop: CASSYRRTEAFF. CDR3 in DNA: TGTGCCAGCAGTTACAGGAGGACTGAAGCTTTCTTT.

This clone was found a few times. The CDR3 bases are TGTGCCAGCAGTGTGGTAGGAACCACAGATACGCAGTATTTT. It yields the protein CASSVVGTTDTQYF. The chain carries TRBV25-1 and TRBJ2-3; no firm D call. The CDR3 is 14 amino acids. CDR1 is MGHDK, CDR2 SYGVNS, per germline. V lost 4 bases and J 2 bases, leaving 10 bases between the germline ends. The whole variable domain, remainder taken from reference TRBV25-1 and TRBJ2-3, is EADIYQTPRYLVIGTGKKITLECSQTMGHDKMYWYQQDPGMELHLIHYSYGVNSTEKGDLSSESTVSRIRTEHFPLTLESARPSHTSQYLCASSVVGTTDTQYFGPGTRLTVL.

The chain couples TRBV7-2 to TRBJ2-7; D is uncertain. The CDR3 loop spans 15 amino acids. V dropped 2 bases and J dropped 6 bases, with 17 bases sitting between them. Germline V lookup: CDR1 SGHTA, CDR2 FQGNSA. The CDR3 loop is CASSLFPYDAAEQYF. CDR3 nucleotide sequence: TGTGCCAGCAGCTTATTTCCCTATGATGCCGCCGAGCAGTACTTC.

The chain couples TRBV3-1 (or the pseudogene TRBV3-2) to TRBJ1-4, with 8 bases aligning to TRBD1. Germline values: CDR1 LGHDT, CDR2 YNNKEL (reference sequence). The J segment lost 0 bases and the V segment lost 3 bases, leaving 3 bases of the junction unmatched. The CDR3 is made up of 16 amino acids. CDR3 sequence reads: CASSQGQVSTNEKLFF. In nucleotides, the CDR3 is TGTGCCAGCAGCCAGGGACAGGTTTCAACTAATGAAAAACTGTTTTTT.

This clone was detected only once. This rearrangement joins TRBV6-5 to TRBJ1-2; 9 nucleotides agree with TRBD1. Per the germline V gene, CDR1 is MNHEY and CDR2 is SVGAGI. This CDR3 contains 15 residues. Germline trimming cut 6 bases from V and 7 bases from J; bases unmatched to any gene: 12. CDR3 protein: CASSSAGTGKSGYTF. CDR3 DNA: TGTGCCAGCAGCTCAGCAGGGACAGGGAAAAGTGGCTACACCTTC.

This clone has just one count. The chain is built from TRBV7-9 and TRBJ1-5; D is ambiguous. The V end lost 5 bases, the J end lost 0 bases, and 8 bases lay between the germline ends. Germline loops: CDR1 SEHNR, CDR2 FQNEAQ (reference sequence). This CDR3 contains 14 residues. Here the CDR3 reads CASSPSTSNQPQHF. Written as DNA, the CDR3 is TGTGCCAGCAGCCCCTCGACTAGCAATCAGCCCCAGCATTTT.

The rearrangement links TRBV11-2 to TRBJ1-2; 10 bases match TRBD1. With V trimmed by 4 bases and J by 3 bases, 5 bases remained unmatched. The CDR3 runs to 15 residues. Germline V gene data show CDR1 as SGHAT and CDR2 as FQNNGV. CDR3 bases: TGTGCCAGCAGCTCAGGAGGGACAGGGGACTATGGCTACACCTTC. Translation: CASSSGGTGDYGYTF.

The gene calls are TRBV6-5 and TRBJ2-7; TRBD2 might be the D (5 bases). The V end was cut by 7 bases, the J end by 6 bases, with 13 bases between. Germline V gene data show CDR1 as MNHEY and CDR2 as SVGAGI. The CDR3 has 12 amino acids. The CDR3 here is CASIVGVFEQYF. For the CDR3, the DNA is TGTGCCAGCATTGTGGGAGTGTTCGAGCAGTACTTC.

This chain connects TRBV5-4 to TRBJ1-1; D not certain. The germline V gene has CDR1 SGHNT and CDR2 YYREEE (reference sequence). V shed 4 bases and J shed 1 base, with 14 bases lying between them. The CDR3 consists of 15 residues. The CDR3 sequence: CASSLRPDTNTEAFF. The CDR3, as DNA: TGTGCCAGCAGCCTCCGACCTGATACGAACACTGAAGCTTTCTTT. The whole variable domain, remainder taken from reference TRBV5-4 and TRBJ1-1, is ETGVTQSPTHLIKTRGQQVTLRCSSQSGHNTVSWYQQALGQGPQFIFQYYREEENGRGNFPPRFSGLQFPNYSSELNVNALELDDSALYLCASSLRPDTNTEAFFGQGTRLTVV.

In nucleotides, the CDR3 is TGTGCCAGCAGGGGGGGCGCGTGGGCTCGAGAGACCCAGTACTTC. Protein product: CASRGGAWARETQYF. J is TRBJ2-5 and V is TRBV6-5, with D possibly called TRBD1 or TRBD2 (6 bases each). Trimming removed 6 bases at V and 4 bases at J, with 18 bases between. Germline V gene lookup returns CDR1 MNHEY and CDR2 SVGAGI. The CDR3 has 15 amino acids.

In nucleotides, the CDR3 is TGTGCCAGCAGTTCGATCACTAGCGGGGACTATTACGAGCAGTACTTC. This sequence encodes CASSSITSGDYYEQYF. The V and J genes are TRBV6-2 or TRBV6-3 and TRBJ2-7; 10 bases line up with TRBD2. From germline, CDR1 is MNHEY and CDR2 SVGEGT. Losses at the gene ends were 4 bases for V and 4 bases for J; bases not matched to a gene: 10. The CDR3 contains 16 residues.

The CDR3 region is CASSSDTSGGTYNEQFF. Written as DNA, the CDR3 is TGCGCCAGCAGCTCCGATACTAGCGGGGGGACCTACAATGAGCAGTTCTTC. The V gene is TRBV5-1, the J gene TRBJ2-1, with 12 bases lining up with TRBD2. CDR3 length: 17 amino acids. Germline CDR1 and CDR2: SGHRS and YFSETQ. With 3 bases clipped from V and 2 bases from J, the junction kept 6 bases outside the gene matches. The full variable domain, with the rest looked up from reference TRBV5-1 and TRBJ2-1, is KAGVTQTPRYLIKTRGQQVTLSCSPISGHRSVSWYQQTPGQGLQFLFEYFSETQRNKGNFPGRFSGRQFSNSRSEMNVSTLELGDSALYLCASSSDTSGGTYNEQFFGPGTRLTVL.

This clone came up once. J is TRBJ2-3 and V is TRBV19; no reliable D call. This CDR3 contains 14 residues. V was trimmed by 4 bases and J by 1 base, leaving 9 bases between them. The germline V gene encodes CDR1 LNHDA and CDR2 SQIVND (reference sequence). Here the CDR3 reads CASSRARGTDTQYF. The CDR3 DNA reads as TGTGCCAGTAGTAGGGCTAGAGGCACAGATACGCAGTATTTT.

This chain uses TRBV7-9 with TRBJ2-1; 10 bases map to TRBD1. V trimming: 4 bases; J trimming: 5 bases; junction bases outside the gene matches: 5. CDR1 is SEHNR, CDR2 FQNEAQ, per germline (reference sequence). CDR3 length: 15 residues. Here the CDR3 DNA reads TGTGCCAGCAGCTCACCGGGACAGGGGCACAATGAGCAGTTCTTC. It yields the protein CASSSPGQGHNEQFF.

V and J are TRBV25-1 and TRBJ1-2; TRBD1 matches at 8 bases. V dropped 6 bases and J dropped 13; count of bases not matched to a gene: 7. This CDR3 has 11 amino acids. CDR1 MGHDK and CDR2 SYGVNS come from the germline V gene. CDR3 DNA sequence: TGTGCCAGCAGCGAGGACAGGGATCGCACCTTC. Translation: CASSEDRDRTF.

The chain links TRBV19 to TRBJ2-7; unclear D gene. V was trimmed by 6 bases and J by 0 bases, leaving 6 bases between them. From germline, CDR1 is LNHDA and CDR2 SQIVND (reference sequence). This CDR3 spans 12 amino acids. In DNA form, the CDR3 reads TGTGCCAGTAGATCGGTCTCCTACGAGCAGTACTTC. This codes for CASRSVSYEQYF. Complete variable domain (other parts from reference TRBV19 and TRBJ2-7): DGGITQSPKYLFRKEGQNVTLSCEQNLNHDAMYWYRQDPGQGLRLIYYSQIVNDFQKGDIAEGYSVSREKKESFPLTVTSAQKNPTAFYLCASRSVSYEQYFGPGTRLTVT.

The V call is TRBV6-5, the J call TRBJ2-1; 7 nucleotides agree with TRBD2. From germline, CDR1 is MNHEY and CDR2 SVGAGI. CDR3 size: 14 residues. V dropped 8 bases and J dropped 7; count of bases not matched to a gene: 11. The CDR3 spells CASSIRLGGNEQFF. The DNA of the CDR3 is TGTGCCAGCTCAATCCGACTCGGGGGGAATGAGCAGTTCTTC.

The DNA of the CDR3 is TGTGCCATCAGTGAGTCGAAGGGAAGTTTCGGGACCCAGTACTTC. It translates to CAISESKGSFGTQYF. The chain uses TRBV10-3 and TRBJ2-5, with D uncertain. Trimming stripped 0 bases from V and 7 bases from J, with 15 bases between. The CDR3 loop spans 15 amino acids. Per germline, CDR1 ENHRY and CDR2 SYGVKD.

The chain links TRBV28 to TRBJ2-3, with 10 bases aligning to TRBD2. Germline V lookup: CDR1 MDHEN, CDR2 SYDVKM. This CDR3 has 16 amino acids. The V gene end was trimmed by 6 bases and the J gene end by 5 bases; junction bases not matched to a gene: 11. CDR3 sequence: CASRFLAGAEGDTQYF. CDR3 DNA: TGTGCCAGCAGATTTCTAGCGGGGGCGGAGGGAGATACGCAGTATTTT.

The chain joins TRBV7-9 to TRBJ2-3; 14 bases are shared with TRBD2. Per germline, CDR1 SEHNR and CDR2 FQNEAQ (reference sequence). After removal of 5 bases from V and 3 bases from J, the junction contained 10 bases not matched to a gene. CDR3 length: 18 residues. The CDR3 here is CASSPNRLAGGPTDTQYF. For the CDR3, the DNA is TGTGCCAGCAGCCCCAACCGACTAGCGGGAGGGCCAACAGATACGCAGTATTTT.

CDR3 bases: TGTGCCAGCAAAATGACAGAGCCACAACAGCCCCAGCATTTT. Protein product: CASKMTEPQQPQHF. The J gene is TRBJ1-5, the V gene TRBV28; D is perhaps TRBD1 (5 bases). From germline, CDR1 is MDHEN and CDR2 SYDVKM. The CDR3 is made up of 14 amino acids. V was shortened by 7 bases and J by 7 bases, with 17 bases between the two germline ends.

In the case of this clone: This same CDR3 is encoded by further DNA sequences in the sample. This chain connects TRBV9 to TRBJ1-3; D gene ambiguous. This CDR3 spans 14 amino acids. Germline CDR1 reads SGDLS; CDR2 reads YYNGEE. Trimming removed 2 bases at V and 1 base at J, with 7 bases between. Here the CDR3 reads CASSVSGSGNTIYF. CDR3 in DNA: TGTGCCAGCAGCGTGTCGGGTTCTGGAAACACCATATATTTT.

The V and J genes are TRBV21-1 and TRBJ2-1; the table calls TRBD1, which could not be checked here. TRBV21-1 is listed as a pseudogene. The CDR3 sequence is 17 residues long. This CDR3 is CASSRPPETGPLDEQFF. CDR3 nucleotide sequence: TGTGCCAGCAGCAGGCCCCCCGAGACAGGGCCCCTCGATGAGCAGTTCTTC.

The gene calls are TRBV7-6 and TRBJ2-2; 10 bases are shared with TRBD2. The germline V gene encodes CDR1 SGHVS and CDR2 FNYEAQ. The CDR3 sequence is 19 residues long. Trimming removed 2 bases from V and 1 base from J; junction bases left unmatched: 10. The chain's CDR3 is CASSLHAGTSDKNTGELFF. The CDR3 DNA reads as TGTGCCAGCAGCTTACACGCCGGGACTAGCGACAAGAACACCGGGGAGCTGTTTTTT.

V usage is TRBV27 and J usage is TRBJ2-1; tentatively, D is TRBD1 or TRBD2 (5 bases each). The CDR3 has 15 residues. The germline V and J ends were trimmed by 3 bases and 0 bases, with 9 bases remaining between them. Germline lookup yields CDR1 MNHEY and CDR2 SMNVEV (reference sequence). The CDR3 loop is CASSFQGASYNEQFF. Here the CDR3 DNA reads TGTGCCAGCAGTTTCCAGGGAGCCTCCTACAATGAGCAGTTCTTC.